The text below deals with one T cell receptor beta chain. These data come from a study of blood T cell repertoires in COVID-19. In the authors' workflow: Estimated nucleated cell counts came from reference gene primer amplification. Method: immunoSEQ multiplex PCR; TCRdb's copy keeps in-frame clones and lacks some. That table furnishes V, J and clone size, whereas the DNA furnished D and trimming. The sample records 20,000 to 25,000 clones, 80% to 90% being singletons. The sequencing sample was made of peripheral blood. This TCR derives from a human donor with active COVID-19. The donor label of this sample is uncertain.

Here the CDR3 reads CASSPLPGGRVETQYF. The CDR3 DNA is TGTGCCAGCAGCCCCCTCCCGGGGGGGCGTGTGGAGACCCAGTACTTC. The chain joins TRBV7-3 to TRBJ2-5; 8 bases line up with TRBD2. CDR1 and CDR2 from the germline V gene are SGHTA and FQGTGA. V lost 5 bases to trimming and J lost 5 bases; unmatched junction nucleotides: 13. The CDR3 consists of 16 residues.